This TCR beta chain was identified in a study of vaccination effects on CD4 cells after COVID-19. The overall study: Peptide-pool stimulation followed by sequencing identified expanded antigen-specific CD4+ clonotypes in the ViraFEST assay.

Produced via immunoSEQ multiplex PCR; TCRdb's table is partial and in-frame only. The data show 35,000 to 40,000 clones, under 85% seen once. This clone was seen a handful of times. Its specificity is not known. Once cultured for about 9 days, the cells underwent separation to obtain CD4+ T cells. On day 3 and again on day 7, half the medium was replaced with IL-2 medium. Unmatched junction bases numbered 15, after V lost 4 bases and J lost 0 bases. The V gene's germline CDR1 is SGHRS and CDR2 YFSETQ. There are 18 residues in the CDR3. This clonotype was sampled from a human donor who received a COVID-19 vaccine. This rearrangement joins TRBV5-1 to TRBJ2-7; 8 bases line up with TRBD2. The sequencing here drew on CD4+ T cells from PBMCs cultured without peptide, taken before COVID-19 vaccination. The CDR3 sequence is CASSPLSFQRENSYEQYF. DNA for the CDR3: TGCGCCAGCAGCCCCCTTTCGTTTCAGCGGGAGAACTCCTACGAGCAGTACTTC.